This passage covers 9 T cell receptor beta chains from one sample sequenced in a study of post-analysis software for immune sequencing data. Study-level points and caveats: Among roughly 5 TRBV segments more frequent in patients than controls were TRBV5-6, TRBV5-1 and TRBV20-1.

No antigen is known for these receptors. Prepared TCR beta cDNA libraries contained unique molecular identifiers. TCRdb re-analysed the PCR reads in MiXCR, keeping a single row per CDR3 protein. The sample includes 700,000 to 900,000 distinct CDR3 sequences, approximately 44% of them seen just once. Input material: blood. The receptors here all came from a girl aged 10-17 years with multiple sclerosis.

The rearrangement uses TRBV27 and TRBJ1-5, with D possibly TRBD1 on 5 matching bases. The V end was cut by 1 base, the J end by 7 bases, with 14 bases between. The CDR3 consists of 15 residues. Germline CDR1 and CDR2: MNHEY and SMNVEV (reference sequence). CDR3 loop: CASSLLGGEGQPQHF. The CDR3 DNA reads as TGTGCCAGCAGTTTATTGGGAGGGGAGGGGCAGCCCCAGCATTTT.

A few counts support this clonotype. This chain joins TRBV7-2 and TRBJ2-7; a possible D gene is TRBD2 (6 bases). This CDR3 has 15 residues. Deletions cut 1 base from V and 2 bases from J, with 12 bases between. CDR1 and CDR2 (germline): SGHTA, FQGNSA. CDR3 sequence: CASSLVSGPPYEQYF. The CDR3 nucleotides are TGTGCCAGCAGCTTAGTGAGCGGGCCTCCCTACGAGCAGTACTTC.

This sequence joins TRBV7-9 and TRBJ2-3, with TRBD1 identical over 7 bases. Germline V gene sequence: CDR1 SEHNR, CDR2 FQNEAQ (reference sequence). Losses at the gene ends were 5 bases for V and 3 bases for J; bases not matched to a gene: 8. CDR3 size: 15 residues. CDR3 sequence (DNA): TGTGCCAGCAGCCCGGGACAGTTTTCGACAGATACGCAGTATTTT. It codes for CASSPGQFSTDTQYF.

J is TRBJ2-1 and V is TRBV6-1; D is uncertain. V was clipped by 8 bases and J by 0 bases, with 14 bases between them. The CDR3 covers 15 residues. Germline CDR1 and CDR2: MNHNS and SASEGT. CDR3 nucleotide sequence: TGTGCCAGCCGCATTTCTGGAAGCTCCTACAATGAGCAGTTCTTC. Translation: CASRISGSSYNEQFF.

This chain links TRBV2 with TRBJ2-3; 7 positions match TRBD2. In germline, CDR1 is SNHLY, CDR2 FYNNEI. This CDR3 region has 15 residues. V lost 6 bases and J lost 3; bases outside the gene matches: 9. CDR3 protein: CASRVAGASTDTQYF. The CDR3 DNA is TGTGCCAGCAGGGTCGCGGGAGCGAGTACAGATACGCAGTATTTT.

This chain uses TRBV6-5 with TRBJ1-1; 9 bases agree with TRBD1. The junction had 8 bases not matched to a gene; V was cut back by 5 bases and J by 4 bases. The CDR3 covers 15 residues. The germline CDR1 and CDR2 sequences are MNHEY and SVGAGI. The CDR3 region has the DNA TGTGCCAGCAGTGGTACAGGGGGCGCGGGCACTGAAGCTTTCTTT. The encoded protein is CASSGTGGAGTEAFF.

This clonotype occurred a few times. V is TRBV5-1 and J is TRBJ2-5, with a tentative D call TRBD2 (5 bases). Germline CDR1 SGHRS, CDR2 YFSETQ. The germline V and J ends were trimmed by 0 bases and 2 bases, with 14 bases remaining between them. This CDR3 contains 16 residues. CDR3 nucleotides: TGCGCCAGCAGCTTGGGGTCTAGCCCTAGTCAAGAGACCCAGTACTTC. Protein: CASSLGSSPSQETQYF.

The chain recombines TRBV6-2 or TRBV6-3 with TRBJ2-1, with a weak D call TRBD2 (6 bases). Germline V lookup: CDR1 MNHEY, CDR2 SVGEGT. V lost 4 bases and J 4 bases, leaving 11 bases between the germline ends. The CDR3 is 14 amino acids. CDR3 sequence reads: CASSLWGGYNEQFF. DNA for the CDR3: TGTGCCAGCAGTTTATGGGGAGGATACAATGAGCAGTTCTTC.

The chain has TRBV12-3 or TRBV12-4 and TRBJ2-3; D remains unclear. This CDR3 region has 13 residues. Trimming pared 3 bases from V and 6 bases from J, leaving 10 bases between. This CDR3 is CASSLGGFDTQYF. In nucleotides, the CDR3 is TGTGCCAGCAGTTTGGGTGGTTTTGATACGCAGTATTTT.